The next 17 T cell receptor beta chains were all read from a single sample in a study of T cell repertoires in cytomegalovirus infection. TCRdb used MiXCR to reprocess the reads, holding one entry per CDR3 protein. The sample contains 650,000 to 900,000 distinct CDR3 sequences, 25% to 35% of which appear only once. These receptors lack a known antigen. The sample was cultured CD8+ T cells from PBMCs, taken from culture after CMV antigen stimulation. The receptors were gathered from a human donor in good health (CMV status not recorded). Some clones in this sample may be carry-over from other donors' samples.

This clonotype has only a few counts. The CDR3 DNA is TGCGCCAGCAGCCTTGTGGGCACCGGGACAGCGAACACCGGGGAGCTGTTTTTT. This encodes CASSLVGTGTANTGELFF. The J gene is TRBJ2-2, the V gene TRBV5-1; 7 bases map to TRBD1. Germline CDR1 and CDR2: SGHRS and YFSETQ. J was trimmed by 0 bases and V by 4 bases; bases with no gene match: 12. This CDR3 spans 18 amino acids.

This clonotype has a handful of counts. V and J are TRBV7-8 and TRBJ1-2, with no clear D. The CDR3 spans 14 residues. The V gene's germline CDR1 is SGHVS and CDR2 FQNEAQ. V lost 5 bases to trimming and J lost 5 bases, with 15 bases between them. CDR3 in DNA: TGTGCCAGCAGCGGAGACGACGATAGATATGGCTACACCTTC. Amino acids: CASSGDDDRYGYTF.

The chain links TRBV20-1 to TRBJ1-3; D is unresolved. The germline gives CDR1 DFQATT, CDR2 SNEGSKA (reference sequence). The CDR3 spans 11 residues. The V gene lost 6 bases and the J gene lost 4 bases, with 7 bases spanning the gap. The CDR3 DNA reads as TGCAGTGCCCCTTGGGGAAACACCATATATTTT. It specifies CSAPWGNTIYF.

The chain links TRBV5-1 to TRBJ1-1; TRBD1 agrees at 8 bases. The CDR3 is 12 residues long. V shed 0 bases and J 14 bases; nucleotides not matched to a gene: 6. Germline CDR1 is SGHRS and CDR2 is YFSETQ. The CDR3 sequence is CASSLDRQGPFF. The CDR3, as DNA: TGCGCCAGCAGCTTGGACCGACAGGGGCCCTTCTTT.

This clonotype came up a few times. This chain links TRBV7-8 with TRBJ2-5, with D possibly TRBD1 on 6 matching bases. V was shortened by 2 bases and J by 7 bases, with 20 bases between the two germline ends. This CDR3 is 16 amino acids long. Germline V CDR1 and CDR2: SGHVS, FQNEAQ. The CDR3, as DNA: TGTGCCAGCAGCTTAAAGGTCTCAGGGGAGAAAGGGACCCAGTACTTC. Amino acids: CASSLKVSGEKGTQYF.

There are a few counts of this clonotype. This rearrangement joins TRBV28 to TRBJ1-2, with 8 bases matching TRBD1. From germline, CDR1 is MDHEN and CDR2 SYDVKM. V trimming: 6 bases; J trimming: 8 bases; junction bases outside the gene matches: 11. The CDR3 runs 14 residues. CDR3 protein: CASSPGTGHRGYTF. CDR3 in DNA: TGTGCCAGCAGCCCCGGGACAGGCCATCGGGGCTACACCTTC.

The genes are TRBV10-3 and TRBJ2-7; no definite D call. This CDR3 has 13 amino acids. V was clipped by 0 bases and J by 7 bases, with 10 bases between them. From germline, CDR1 is ENHRY and CDR2 SYGVKD. As DNA, the CDR3 is TGTGCCATCAGTGAGTCGGGGAAGTTGGAGCAGTACGTC. As protein: CAISESGKLEQYV.

The chain has TRBV12-3 or TRBV12-4 and TRBJ1-5; no clear D gene. CDR3 length: 14 residues. V was clipped by 2 bases and J by 2 bases, with 7 bases between them. The CDR3 region is CASSLNIGNQPQHF. The CDR3 DNA reads TGTGCCAGCAGTTTAAATATTGGCAATCAGCCCCAGCATTTT.

This sequence joins TRBV9 and TRBJ1-1; D possibly corresponds to TRBD1 (6 bases). Germline V CDR1 and CDR2: SGDLS, YYNGEE. Trimming took 3 bases from V and 11 from J, leaving 17 bases between them. The CDR3 is 13 residues long. In DNA form, the CDR3 reads TGTGCCAGCAGCGAATTACAGGGAAGACAGGCTTTCTTT. This translates into CASSELQGRQAFF.

This clonotype was seen at least ten times. This chain links TRBV7-2 with TRBJ1-1; D is undetermined. The germline CDR1 and CDR2 sequences are SGHTA and FQGNSA. The V gene lost 4 bases and the J gene lost 10 bases, with 25 bases spanning the gap. The CDR3 spans 16 residues. CDR3 protein: CASSSLKFPNLEGAFF. The CDR3, as DNA: TGTGCCAGCAGCTCTCTTAAATTTCCCAATCTTGAGGGAGCTTTCTTT.

V and J are TRBV3-1 and TRBJ2-1, with 9 bases aligning to TRBD2. The germline gives CDR1 LGHDT, CDR2 YNNKEL (reference sequence). This CDR3 has 18 residues. The junction had 11 bases not matched to a gene; V was cut back by 5 bases and J by 0 bases. This chain's CDR3 is CASSSTAGGHSSYNEQFF. The DNA for the CDR3 is TGTGCCAGCAGCTCGACGGCGGGGGGGCACAGCTCCTACAATGAGCAGTTCTTC.

The CDR3 is CASSYINVYEQYV. Written as DNA, the CDR3 is TGTGCCAGCAGCTACATCAACGTCTACGAGCAGTACGTC. This sequence joins TRBV5-6 and TRBJ2-7; D not resolved. V lost 3 bases and J lost 3, with 10 bases in between. Germline CDR1 SGHDT, CDR2 YYEEEE. This CDR3 has 13 residues.

This clonotype was recorded a few times. The V and J genes are TRBV7-2 and TRBJ1-6; 7 bases match TRBD1. Germline CDR1 reads SGHTA; CDR2 reads FQGNSA. The V and J ends lost 1 base and 7 bases, in that order; junction bases with no gene match: 7. This CDR3 is built from 16 residues. CDR3 sequence reads: CASSLVRGGPNSPLHF. The CDR3 coding sequence is TGTGCCAGCAGCTTAGTGAGAGGGGGCCCCAATTCACCCCTCCACTTT.

To note about this clonotype: One junction end does not reproduce the germline sequence, and a read error may be involved. This chain links TRBV11-2 with TRBJ2-1; D uncertain. The germline CDR1 and CDR2 sequences are SGHAT and FQNNGV. The CDR3 is 12 amino acids. The CDR3 here is CVSTLPGDEQFF. CDR3 in DNA: TGTGTCAGCACCCTCCCTGGGGATGAGCAGTTCTTC.

The rearrangement uses TRBV5-6 and TRBJ2-7; 7 bases map to TRBD1. Germline V lookup: CDR1 SGHDT, CDR2 YYEEEE. The CDR3 contains 16 residues. V lost 0 bases to trimming and J lost 3 bases; unmatched junction nucleotides: 9. The CDR3 sequence is CASSLGRRQGLYEQYV. The CDR3 coding sequence is TGTGCCAGCAGCTTGGGGAGGAGACAGGGCCTCTACGAGCAGTACGTC.

This chain uses TRBV18 with TRBJ2-7; 9 bases are shared with TRBD1. V dropped 2 bases and J dropped 5; count of bases not matched to a gene: 7. In germline, CDR1 is KGHSH, CDR2 LQKENI. The CDR3 extends over 15 amino acids. The CDR3 coding sequence is TGTGCCAGCTCACCAGGAGGGACAGGGATAAACGAGCAGTACTTC. Translating it yields CASSPGGTGINEQYF.

This clonotype was found many times. V is TRBV7-9 and J is TRBJ2-3; D might be TRBD1 or TRBD2, each matching 5 bases. V shed 7 bases and J shed 6 bases, with 14 bases lying between them. Germline loops: CDR1 SEHNR, CDR2 FQNEAQ (reference sequence). The CDR3 loop spans 13 amino acids. The CDR3 loop reads CASTGPGTDTQYF. CDR3 in DNA: TGTGCCAGCACGGGGCCGGGGACGGATACGCAGTATTTT.